The 11 T cell receptor beta chains below were found in one sample sequenced in a study of blood T cells in healthy people across ages. Combining a sample-barcoded 5' primer with a J-beta primer mix, a second PCR ran for about 7 to 11 cycles. TCRdb independently ran MiXCR on the 5' RACE reads; one entry per CDR3 protein. The sample includes over 550,000 distinct CDR3 sequences, under 30% seen only once; the top ten take around 16%. The sequencing sample was made of blood. The source is a woman older than 75 in good health.

The rearrangement uses TRBV28 and TRBJ1-2; maybe TRBD1 (5 bases). CDR1 is MDHEN and CDR2 is SYDVKM in the germline V gene. CDR3 size: 14 residues. V dropped 1 base and J dropped 8 bases, with 14 bases sitting between them. CDR3 coding DNA: TGTGCCAGCAGTTTATTACGGGACGCGAAGGGCTACACCTTC. Amino acid sequence: CASSLLRDAKGYTF.

Worth noting for this clonotype: A much bigger clone sits one base away, suggesting this may be a read error. The rearrangement joins TRBV6-1 to TRBJ2-3; D tentatively fits TRBD1 or TRBD2 (5 bases each). This CDR3 is built from 17 residues. Per germline, CDR1 MNHNS and CDR2 SASEGT. V lost 1 base and J lost 2, with 16 bases in between. This CDR3 is CASSEGLMGEYTDTQYF. CDR3 nucleotides: TGTGCCAGCAGTGAAGGGTTGATGGGGGAGTACACAGATACGCAGTATTTT.

This clonotype has only one observation. The chain has TRBV6-1 and TRBJ1-4, with D unclear. The CDR3 has 16 residues. V shed 0 bases and J shed 0 bases, with 8 bases lying between them. Germline V gene lookup returns CDR1 MNHNS and CDR2 SASEGT. CDR3 in DNA: TGTGCCAGCAGTGAAGCGCCAGGTCCAACTAATGAAAAACTGTTTTTT. It is translated as CASSEAPGPTNEKLFF.

The V and J genes are TRBV11-2 and TRBJ1-1; 8 bases align to TRBD1. The V and J ends lost 0 bases and 4 bases, in that order; junction bases with no gene match: 7. Per germline, CDR1 SGHAT and CDR2 FQNNGV. There are 16 residues in the CDR3. CDR3 nucleotide sequence: TGTGCCAGCAGCTTAGATCTCGGGACAGGTTCCACTGAAGCTTTCTTT. Its translation is CASSLDLGTGSTEAFF.

The table lists this clonotype with a count of one. The J gene is TRBJ1-3, the V gene TRBV7-9; possibly TRBD1 for D (6 bases). The germline V gene has CDR1 SEHNR and CDR2 FQNEAQ (reference sequence). The V gene lost 5 bases and the J gene lost 0 bases, with 14 bases spanning the gap. There are 16 residues in the CDR3. CDR3: CASSTQGGGSGNTIYF. In nucleotides, the CDR3 is TGTGCCAGCAGCACTCAAGGGGGTGGCTCTGGAAACACCATATATTTT. Variable domain in full (rest from reference TRBV7-9 and TRBJ1-3): DTGVSQNPRHKITKRGQNVTFRCDPISEHNRLYWYRQTLGQGPEFLTYFQNEAQLEKSRLLSDRFSAERPKGSFSTLEIQRTEQGDSAMYLCASSTQGGGSGNTIYFGEGSWLTVV.

This clonotype showed up many times. The rearrangement links TRBV29-1 to TRBJ1-2; D might be TRBD1 (5 bases). V lost 6 bases and J lost 3, with 14 bases in between. This CDR3 region has 13 residues. Germline V gives CDR1 SQVTM, CDR2 ANQGSEA. CDR3 sequence reads: CSVSLLGDYGYTF. CDR3 DNA sequence: TGCAGCGTCTCTTTGCTGGGGGACTATGGCTACACCTTC.

This clonotype was recorded a few times. The genes are TRBV20-1 and TRBJ1-2; weak D call: TRBD1 (5 bases). In germline, CDR1 is DFQATT, CDR2 SNEGSKA (reference sequence). CDR3 length equals 14 residues. V was clipped by 4 bases and J by 1 base, with 13 bases between them. The CDR3 region is CSATRGADNYGYTF. CDR3 nucleotide sequence: TGCAGTGCTACTCGCGGGGCTGATAACTATGGCTACACCTTC.

The rearrangement uses TRBV12-3 or TRBV12-4 and TRBJ1-1; TRBD1 aligns across 8 bases. The CDR3 totals 19 residues. J lost 1 base, V lost 6 bases, and 19 bases had no gene match. This CDR3 reads CASRPALPRDRNGNTEAFF. Written as DNA, the CDR3 is TGTGCCAGCAGACCGGCCCTCCCCCGGGACAGGAACGGGAACACTGAAGCTTTCTTT.

In its sample, this clonotype was seen a few times. The J gene is TRBJ1-1, the V gene TRBV7-2; D not certain. This CDR3 comprises 15 residues. Between the trimmed V and J ends, which lost 0 bases and 0 bases, there was a span of 8 bases. Germline assignment: CDR1 SGHTA and CDR2 FQGNSA. The CDR3 loop reads CASSLAVGMNTEAFF. DNA for the CDR3: TGTGCCAGCAGCTTAGCGGTAGGGATGAACACTGAAGCTTTCTTT.

The CDR3 is CASSSTPNEQFF. CDR3 coding DNA: TGTGCCAGCAGCTCGACACCCAATGAGCAGTTCTTC. The V and J genes are TRBV7-8 and TRBJ2-1; D ambiguous. Germline V gives CDR1 SGHVS, CDR2 FQNEAQ. Trimming removed 4 bases from V and 6 bases from J, with 7 bases in between. This CDR3 has 12 residues.

This clonotype has only a few counts. The rearrangement uses TRBV30 and TRBJ1-4; D is undetermined. V was shortened by 3 bases and J by 2 bases, with 13 bases between the two germline ends. The CDR3 length is 15 residues. The germline gives CDR1 GTSNPN, CDR2 SVGIG (reference sequence). CDR3 bases: TGTGCCTGGAGCGGTACGAAAGGGACTAATGAAAAACTGTTTTTT. Encoded protein: CAWSGTKGTNEKLFF.